The 31 T cell receptor beta chains reported below all come from one sample, sequenced in a study of cytomegalovirus exposure and HLA in healthy donors. The PCR used 60 Vbeta and 13 Jbeta primers. TCRdb's table, derived via immunoSEQ multiplex PCR, lists solely in-frame clones and lacks some. The data show about 210,000 clones, about four fifths seen once. Sequencing was carried out using PBMCs. The receptors stem from a woman in her forties or fifties in good health and CMV-seropositive.

The chain couples TRBV30 to TRBJ1-1, with D perhaps matching TRBD1 (5 bases). This CDR3 spans 11 amino acids. The germline CDR1 and CDR2 sequences are GTSNPN and SVGIG (reference sequence). V was cut by 8 bases and J by 4 bases, with 11 bases left in between. The CDR3 DNA reads TGTGCCGGACAAGGGATCACTGAAGCTTTCTTT. It translates to CAGQGITEAFF.

V is TRBV28 and J is TRBJ1-1; possible D gene TRBD1, 5 bases. Trimming removed 5 bases from V and 4 bases from J, with 17 bases in between. Germline loops: CDR1 MDHEN, CDR2 SYDVKM. The CDR3 is 15 amino acids. Here the CDR3 reads CASSPPQGRGTEAFF. The CDR3 DNA reads TGTGCCAGCAGTCCCCCCCAGGGTAGAGGCACTGAAGCTTTCTTT.

This chain uses TRBV7-2 with TRBJ1-4; 10 nucleotides match TRBD1. This CDR3 comprises 14 residues. V gave up 4 bases and J gave up 6 bases; unmatched junction bases: 2. The germline V gene has CDR1 SGHTA and CDR2 FQGNSA. The CDR3 DNA reads TGTGCCAGCAGCTCAGACAGGGGGCATGAAAAACTGTTTTTT. Protein sequence: CASSSDRGHEKLFF.

The table lists this clone with a count of one. One end of the junction is discordant with germline, which a read error may explain. The chain combines TRBV10-3 with TRBJ2-2; D may be TRBD2 (6 bases). The CDR3 is 16 amino acids. CDR1 ENHRY and CDR2 SYGVKD come from the germline V gene. The DNA of the CDR3 is TGTGCCATCAGTGACCCGAGGCTAGCGAAGACCGGGGAGCTGTTTTTT. Translation: CAISDPRLAKTGELFF.

The chain is built from TRBV4-3 and TRBJ1-1; perhaps TRBD1 as D (5 bases). Germline lookup yields CDR1 LGHNA and CDR2 YSLEER. The CDR3 covers 14 residues. The V gene lost 1 base and the J gene lost 3 bases, with 9 bases spanning the gap. CDR3 sequence: CASSQGGRDTEAFF. CDR3 coding DNA: TGCGCCAGCAGCCAAGGGGGCAGGGACACTGAAGCTTTCTTT.

The J gene is TRBJ2-3, the V gene TRBV5-1; D is perhaps TRBD2 (5 bases). The ends were cut back, 2 bases at V and 5 bases at J, with 15 bases in the middle. Germline CDR1 reads SGHRS; CDR2 reads YFSETQ. The CDR3 spans 15 residues. CDR3 DNA: TGCGCCAGCAGCTTAACTAGTCCCCCCCGAGATACGCAGTATTTT. Residues: CASSLTSPPRDTQYF. Combining the CDR3 with reference TRBV5-1 and TRBJ2-3 gives the whole variable domain KAGVTQTPRYLIKTRGQQVTLSCSPISGHRSVSWYQQTPGQGLQFLFEYFSETQRNKGNFPGRFSGRQFSNSRSEMNVSTLELGDSALYLCASSLTSPPRDTQYFGPGTRLTVL.

The chain joins TRBV6-5 to TRBJ1-6; 8 positions agree with TRBD1. CDR3 size: 14 residues. Germline lookup yields CDR1 MNHEY and CDR2 SVGAGI. Germline trimming cut 5 bases from V and 15 bases from J; bases unmatched to any gene: 12. For the CDR3, the DNA is TGTGCCAGCAGTGAAAAGGACAGGGAACGGCACCTCCACTTT. Translation gives CASSEKDRERHLHF.

The CDR3 spells CASSELRADTQYF. In nucleotides, the CDR3 is TGTGCCAGCAGTGAACTTCGCGCAGATACGCAGTATTTT. This chain joins TRBV2 and TRBJ2-3; D remains ambiguous. The V end was cut by 2 bases, the J end by 4 bases, with 7 bases between. CDR1 and CDR2 (germline): SNHLY, FYNNEI. This CDR3 region has 13 residues.

The chain carries TRBV7-9 and TRBJ2-3; 13 positions agree with TRBD2. This CDR3 has 15 residues. With V trimmed by 6 bases and J by 5 bases, 5 bases remained unmatched. Looked up from germline, CDR1 is SEHNR and CDR2 is FQNEAQ (reference sequence). This chain's CDR3 is CASSTSGGEGDTQYF. The DNA for the CDR3 is TGTGCCAGCAGTACTAGCGGGGGGGAAGGAGATACGCAGTATTTT.

The chain has TRBV10-2 and TRBJ2-7; D not resolved. CDR1 is WSHSY and CDR2 is SAAADI in the germline V gene. The CDR3 extends over 12 amino acids. With 8 bases removed from V and 3 bases from J, the gap between germline ends came to 11 bases. CDR3 bases: TGCGCCAGCTTTTCAGGTTACTACGAGCAGTACTTC. It specifies CASFSGYYEQYF.

The chain is built from TRBV10-1 and TRBJ2-1; 12 bases agree with TRBD2. The CDR3 is 15 residues long. Germline CDR1 reads WNHNN; CDR2 reads SYGVQD (reference sequence). The V segment lost 6 bases and the J segment 3 bases; nucleotides outside the gene matches: 3. The CDR3 spells CASSPTSGGYNEQFF. For the CDR3, the DNA is TGCGCCAGCAGCCCGACTAGCGGGGGCTACAATGAGCAGTTCTTC.

The chain carries TRBV6-1 and TRBJ2-3, with D possibly being TRBD1 (6 bases). The CDR3 extends over 14 amino acids. The germline gives CDR1 MNHNS, CDR2 SASEGT. The ends were cut back, 3 bases at V and 4 bases at J, with 11 bases in the middle. In DNA, the CDR3 is TGTGCCAGCAGTGACAGGGGCAGTCCAGATACGCAGTATTTT. Translation gives CASSDRGSPDTQYF.

V and J are TRBV5-1 and TRBJ2-5; a possible D gene is TRBD2 (5 bases). This CDR3 has 14 amino acids. Germline CDR1 reads SGHRS; CDR2 reads YFSETQ. V gave up 4 bases and J gave up 2 bases, with 12 bases separating them. This CDR3 reads CASSPTGIQETQYF. In DNA, the CDR3 is TGCGCCAGCAGCCCGACGGGGATACAAGAGACCCAGTACTTC.

CDR3 sequence (DNA): TGTGCCAGCAGCTTGGCCAGCAGGGATGGCTACACCTTC. Protein: CASSLASRDGYTF. This chain uses TRBV5-4 with TRBJ1-2; D may be TRBD1 (5 bases). V lost 0 bases, J lost 6 bases, and 9 bases lay in between. The length of the CDR3 is 13 residues. In germline, CDR1 is SGHNT, CDR2 YYREEE (reference sequence).

This chain joins TRBV30 and TRBJ2-7, with D possibly matching TRBD2 (6 bases). The CDR3 extends over 15 amino acids. Germline V CDR1 and CDR2: GTSNPN, SVGIG (reference sequence). V was shortened by 8 bases and J by 2 bases, with 22 bases between the two germline ends. The DNA of the CDR3 is TGTGCCCTGGAGGTCCGGGGGTCAATGACCTACGAGCAGTACTTC. This sequence encodes CALEVRGSMTYEQYF.

The chain recombines TRBV25-1 with TRBJ1-2; 9 bases agree with TRBD1. The CDR3 spans 12 residues. The V gene end was trimmed by 10 bases and the J gene end by 8 bases; junction bases not matched to a gene: 8. CDR1 and CDR2 (germline): MGHDK, SYGVNS. The CDR3 nucleotides are TGTGCCACCCAACAGGGGGCGGAAGGCTACACCTTC. Protein sequence: CATQQGAEGYTF.

The CDR3 region is CASSPSTGSSYEQYF. The CDR3 nucleotides read TGTGCCAGCAGTCCTAGTACAGGGAGCTCCTACGAGCAGTACTTC. The V and J genes are TRBV27 and TRBJ2-7; possible D gene TRBD1, 6 bases. Germline values: CDR1 MNHEY, CDR2 SMNVEV (reference sequence). V was clipped by 5 bases and J by 0 bases, with 14 bases between them. This CDR3 has 15 residues.

Note on this clone: Other DNA sequences within the sample encode an identical CDR3. V is TRBV13 and J is TRBJ1-1; D not certain. V was cut by 8 bases and J by 4 bases, with 8 bases left in between. Germline assignment: CDR1 PRHDT and CDR2 FYEKMQ (reference sequence). This CDR3 has 11 residues. CDR3 protein: CASGSGTEAFF. The CDR3 nucleotides read TGTGCCAGCGGGAGTGGCACTGAAGCTTTCTTT.

This chain connects TRBV4-3 to TRBJ1-5; no reliable D call. Trimming shortened V by 1 base and J by 7 bases, and 11 bases separated the two germline ends. The CDR3 loop spans 14 amino acids. CDR1 is LGHNA, CDR2 YSLEER, per germline. The CDR3 coding sequence is TGCGCCAGCAGCCAAGGGAGGAGGGCCCAGCCCCAGCATTTT. Protein: CASSQGRRAQPQHF.

The rearrangement links TRBV19 to TRBJ2-2, with 8 bases identical to TRBD1. The CDR3 contains 14 residues. Germline V lookup: CDR1 LNHDA, CDR2 SQIVND (reference sequence). J gave up 7 bases and V 4 bases, and 5 bases lay outside the gene matches. CDR3 in DNA: TGTGCCAGTAGTACTCAGGGGGCTGTCGGGGAGCTGTTTTTT. As protein: CASSTQGAVGELFF.

This chain connects TRBV6-5 to TRBJ1-1; D gene unclear. Trimming cost V 5 bases and J 1 base, with 8 bases left between them. CDR1 and CDR2 from the germline V gene are MNHEY and SVGAGI. There are 13 residues in the CDR3. The CDR3 region is CASSGPENTEAFF. In nucleotides, the CDR3 is TGTGCCAGCAGTGGGCCAGAGAACACTGAAGCTTTCTTT.

This chain uses TRBV19 with TRBJ2-5, with 12 bases aligning to TRBD1. J gave up 4 bases and V 10 bases, and 10 bases lay outside the gene matches. Germline values: CDR1 LNHDA, CDR2 SQIVND (reference sequence). The CDR3 runs 15 residues. CDR3 bases: TGTGCCACAGAACCCGGGACAGGGGGCGGAGAGACCCAGTACTTC. This sequence encodes CATEPGTGGGETQYF. Full variable domain (rest looked up from reference TRBV19 and TRBJ2-5): DGGITQSPKYLFRKEGQNVTLSCEQNLNHDAMYWYRQDPGQGLRLIYYSQIVNDFQKGDIAEGYSVSREKKESFPLTVTSAQKNPTAFYLCATEPGTGGGETQYFGPGTRLLVL.

The sample holds one count of this clone. The chain links TRBV7-2 to TRBJ1-6, with 10 bases lining up with TRBD1. The CDR3 extends over 15 amino acids. V shed 3 bases and J 7 bases; nucleotides not matched to a gene: 3. The germline CDR1 and CDR2 sequences are SGHTA and FQGNSA. The CDR3 sequence: CASSLWTGGNSPLHF. The CDR3 bases are TGTGCCAGCAGCTTGTGGACAGGGGGAAATTCACCCCTCCACTTT.

This clone was seen a single time. This chain joins TRBV28 and TRBJ1-1, with D perhaps matching TRBD1 (6 bases). This CDR3 is 16 amino acids long. Germline V gene lookup returns CDR1 MDHEN and CDR2 SYDVKM. Deletions cut 1 base from V and 1 base from J, with 13 bases between. CDR3 DNA sequence: TGTGCCAGCAGTTTATACAGGGCTCACGGGAACACTGAAGCTTTCTTT. Protein sequence: CASSLYRAHGNTEAFF.

V and J are TRBV27 and TRBJ2-4; maybe TRBD2 (5 bases). With 4 bases removed from V and 5 bases from J, the gap between germline ends came to 21 bases. Germline lookup yields CDR1 MNHEY and CDR2 SMNVEV (reference sequence). This CDR3 is built from 17 residues. The CDR3 region is CASSSTAPLDGENIQYF. The CDR3 DNA reads as TGTGCCAGCAGTTCCACTGCCCCCCTGGACGGGGAAAACATTCAGTACTTC.

As DNA, the CDR3 is TGCGCCAGCAGCTTTTTCACAGGGCTGGGTGAGCAGTTCTTC. Protein product: CASSFFTGLGEQFF. V gene TRBV5-1 combines with J gene TRBJ2-1; D is perhaps TRBD1 (6 bases). Germline V lookup: CDR1 SGHRS, CDR2 YFSETQ. The V end lost 2 bases, the J end lost 9 bases, and 15 bases lay between the germline ends. The CDR3 runs to 14 residues.

The J gene is TRBJ1-1, the V gene TRBV7-8; unclear D gene. The V gene lost 0 bases and the J gene lost 1 base, with 9 bases spanning the gap. This CDR3 has 15 residues. Germline V gene lookup returns CDR1 SGHVS and CDR2 FQNEAQ. The CDR3 protein is CASSLAQRGNTEAFF. CDR3 in DNA: TGTGCCAGCAGCTTAGCCCAACGGGGGAACACTGAAGCTTTCTTT.

The V and J genes are TRBV15 and TRBJ2-7, with D perhaps matching TRBD1 (6 bases). There are 14 residues in the CDR3. The V and J ends lost 3 bases and 2 bases respectively, with 11 bases between them. Per the germline V gene, CDR1 is LNHNV and CDR2 is YYDKDF (reference sequence). The CDR3 loop reads CATSRAGAAYEQYF. The DNA of the CDR3 is TGTGCCACCAGCAGGGCAGGGGCCGCCTACGAGCAGTACTTC.

This chain joins TRBV7-3 and TRBJ2-1, with 8 bases matching TRBD1. V dropped 5 bases and J dropped 4; count of bases not matched to a gene: 7. The CDR3 contains 15 residues. The germline gives CDR1 SGHTA, CDR2 FQGTGA. CDR3 DNA: TGTGCCAGCAGCCCCGGACAGGGCAGTTACAATGAGCAGTTCTTC. Amino acid sequence: CASSPGQGSYNEQFF.

The gene calls are TRBV6-1 and TRBJ2-2; a possible D gene is TRBD1 (5 bases). V was pared by 6 bases and J by 4 bases, with 15 bases between. This CDR3 has 15 amino acids. Germline CDR1 MNHNS, CDR2 SASEGT. CDR3 sequence (DNA): TGTGCCAGCAGGAAGACAGTCCTCCCCACCGGGGAGCTGTTTTTT. Its protein is CASRKTVLPTGELFF.

The genes are TRBV27 and TRBJ2-5; D perhaps matches TRBD1 (6 bases). Germline V gene sequence: CDR1 MNHEY, CDR2 SMNVEV (reference sequence). V was shortened by 4 bases and J by 2 bases, with 14 bases between the two germline ends. The CDR3 contains 15 residues. For the CDR3, the DNA is TGTGCCAGCAGTTCCCTAAACGACAGGCAAGAGACCCAGTACTTC. Its translation: CASSSLNDRQETQYF.